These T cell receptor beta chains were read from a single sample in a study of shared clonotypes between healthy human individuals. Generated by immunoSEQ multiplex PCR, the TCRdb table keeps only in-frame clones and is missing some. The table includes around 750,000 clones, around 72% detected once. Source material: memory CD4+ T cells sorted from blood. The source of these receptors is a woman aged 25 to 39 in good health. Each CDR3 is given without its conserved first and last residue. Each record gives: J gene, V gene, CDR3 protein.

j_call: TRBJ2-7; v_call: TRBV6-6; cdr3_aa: ASSSGGIVSYEQY
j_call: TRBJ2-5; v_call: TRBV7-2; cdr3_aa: ASSPGQVQETQY
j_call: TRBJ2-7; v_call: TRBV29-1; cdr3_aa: SVEGASGTTYEQY
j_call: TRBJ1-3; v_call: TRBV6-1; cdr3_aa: ASSGGEGPGNTIY
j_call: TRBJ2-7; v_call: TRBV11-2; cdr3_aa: ASSPQVGGEQY
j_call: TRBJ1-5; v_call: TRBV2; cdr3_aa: ASRRQGDSNQPQH
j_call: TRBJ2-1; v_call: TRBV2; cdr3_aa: ASSDGGGGLTFEQF
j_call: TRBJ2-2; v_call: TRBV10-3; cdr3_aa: AISAGTGATGELF
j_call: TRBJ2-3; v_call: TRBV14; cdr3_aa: ASSQSLYTDTQY
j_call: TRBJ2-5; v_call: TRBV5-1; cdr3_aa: ASSRRLAGGSETQY
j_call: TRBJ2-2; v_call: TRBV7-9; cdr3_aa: ASSIEGRNGELF
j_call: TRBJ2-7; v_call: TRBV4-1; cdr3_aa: ASSQVSLANSYEQY
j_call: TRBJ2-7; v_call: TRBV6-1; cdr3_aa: ASRKDSPYEQY
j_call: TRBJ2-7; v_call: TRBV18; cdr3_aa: ASSLWDGSSYEQY
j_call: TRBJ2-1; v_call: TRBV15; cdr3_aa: ATSRLENEQF
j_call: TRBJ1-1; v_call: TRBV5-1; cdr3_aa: ASSLTVLNTEAF
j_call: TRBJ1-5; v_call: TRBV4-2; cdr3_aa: ASSHLTGGSLGQPQH
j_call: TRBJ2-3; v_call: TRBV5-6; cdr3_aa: ASSFRLAGGDTQY
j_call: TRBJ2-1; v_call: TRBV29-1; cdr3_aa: SVEDYTSGISNEQF
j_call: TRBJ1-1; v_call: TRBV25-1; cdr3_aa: ASSTHRDGKLVNTEAF
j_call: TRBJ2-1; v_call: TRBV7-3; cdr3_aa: ASSLTFSGRAYEQF
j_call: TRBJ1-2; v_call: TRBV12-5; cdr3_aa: ASGRGQGDYGYT
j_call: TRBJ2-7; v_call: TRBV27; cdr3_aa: ASSFSGTPSTGQY
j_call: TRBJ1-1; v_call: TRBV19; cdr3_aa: ASSIYGTEAF
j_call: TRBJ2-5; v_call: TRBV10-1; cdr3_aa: ASSESLQETQY
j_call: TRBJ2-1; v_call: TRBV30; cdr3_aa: AWTMGLAVEQF
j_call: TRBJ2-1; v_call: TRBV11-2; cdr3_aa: ASSLGPSESYNEQF
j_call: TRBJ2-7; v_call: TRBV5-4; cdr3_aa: ASSTPGDYEQY
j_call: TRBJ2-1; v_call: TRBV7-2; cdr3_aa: ASSLAGSAYNEQF
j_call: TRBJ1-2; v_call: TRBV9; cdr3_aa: ASTSPILGGYT
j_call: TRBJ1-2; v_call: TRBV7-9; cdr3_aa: ASSFSGGDGYT
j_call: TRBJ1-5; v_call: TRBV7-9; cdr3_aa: ASSRKRVNQPQH
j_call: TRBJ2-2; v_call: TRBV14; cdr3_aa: ASSRLGNTGELF
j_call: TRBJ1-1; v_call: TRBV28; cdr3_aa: ASSPLWGAGTEAF
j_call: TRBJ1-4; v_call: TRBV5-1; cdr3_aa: ASGDGNEKLF
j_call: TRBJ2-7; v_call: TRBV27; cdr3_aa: ASFGLAGGRGTYEQY
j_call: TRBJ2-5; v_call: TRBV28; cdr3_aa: ASRETGSTQY
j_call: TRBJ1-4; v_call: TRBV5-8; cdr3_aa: ASSLDYRSTNEKLF
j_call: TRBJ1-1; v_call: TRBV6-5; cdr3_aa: ASSYSAGGGTEAF